A single sample is the source of the 30 T cell receptor beta chains below, sequenced in a study of blood T cell repertoires in COVID-19. Only in-frame clones appear in the TCRdb table, and some are missing; sequencing was by immunoSEQ multiplex PCR. In the table there are some 160,000 clones, 76% of which are singletons. The sample was peripheral blood. These receptors were obtained from a man between 60 and 70 years old with acute or convalescent COVID-19.

This chain links TRBV18 with TRBJ2-5, with D uncertain. The germline V and J ends were trimmed by 3 bases and 5 bases, with 10 bases remaining between them. CDR1 is KGHSH, CDR2 LQKENI, per germline. This CDR3 spans 13 amino acids. CDR3 amino acids: CASSPAAWETQYF. The CDR3 nucleotides read TGTGCCAGCTCACCGGCGGCGTGGGAGACCCAGTACTTC.

This clone is medium-sized (0.01 to 0.1%) by share. The chain links TRBV7-8 to TRBJ2-3, with D possibly being TRBD2 (7 bases). This CDR3 spans 14 amino acids. The V end lost 7 bases, the J end lost 4 bases, and 15 bases lay between the germline ends. Germline assignment: CDR1 SGHVS and CDR2 FQNEAQ. DNA for the CDR3: TGTGCCAGCATTCCGGGGAGGGGGGCAGATACGCAGTATTTT. This sequence encodes CASIPGRGADTQYF.

The chain has TRBV7-2 and TRBJ2-5; 7 bases are shared with TRBD2. Looked up from germline, CDR1 is SGHTA and CDR2 is FQGNSA. With V trimmed by 2 bases and J by 0 bases, 6 bases remained unmatched. CDR3 length equals 16 residues. CDR3 sequence reads: CASSLFPLADQETQYF. In DNA form, the CDR3 reads TGTGCCAGCAGCTTATTCCCCCTAGCGGACCAAGAGACCCAGTACTTC.

The chain recombines TRBV28 with TRBJ2-7; 8 bases are a match to TRBD1. This CDR3 contains 15 residues. Trimming took 5 bases from V and 3 from J; bases not matched to a gene: 9. Germline assignment: CDR1 MDHEN and CDR2 SYDVKM. The CDR3 DNA reads TGTGCCAGCAGTCCCCGAGACAGGGGAAACTACGAGCAGTACTTC. Translating it yields CASSPRDRGNYEQYF.

This clone was seen a single time. The chain employs TRBV6-4 and TRBJ2-3, with D maybe TRBD2 (6 bases). Germline loops: CDR1 MRHNA, CDR2 SNTAGT. This CDR3 spans 15 amino acids. Between the trimmed V and J ends, which lost 10 bases and 11 bases, there was a span of 28 bases. The CDR3 spells CANLAPGTFIYRQYF. The CDR3 DNA reads as TGTGCCAACCTAGCGCCGGGAACCTTCATTTACCGGCAGTATTTT.

The CDR3: CATSDPTSGRHNEQFF. CDR3 nucleotides: TGTGCCACCAGTGACCCCACTAGCGGGAGACACAATGAGCAGTTCTTC. The chain joins TRBV24-1 to TRBJ2-1; 11 bases agree with TRBD2. The CDR3 totals 16 residues. Germline CDR1 reads KGHDR; CDR2 reads SFDVKD. V shed 4 bases and J 5 bases; nucleotides not matched to a gene: 6.

The DNA for the CDR3 is TGTGCCTGGAGTGGGACTAGTATCACAGATACGCAGTATTTT. Translating it yields CAWSGTSITDTQYF. The chain uses TRBV30 and TRBJ2-3; 7 nucleotides align to TRBD2. CDR3 length equals 14 residues. The germline V gene encodes CDR1 GTSNPN and CDR2 SVGIG (reference sequence). J was trimmed by 2 bases and V by 1 base; bases with no gene match: 3.

The rearrangement joins TRBV6-5 to TRBJ1-2; unclear D gene. Per germline, CDR1 MNHEY and CDR2 SVGAGI. The CDR3 loop spans 13 amino acids. V gave up 3 bases and J gave up 0 bases, with 5 bases separating them. Written as DNA, the CDR3 is TGTGCCAGCAGTTATGGAGCTAACTATGGCTACACCTTC. This sequence encodes CASSYGANYGYTF.

This clone was observed once. The chain joins TRBV7-9 to TRBJ1-1; D may be TRBD1 (5 bases). The CDR3 sequence is 15 residues long. Trimming took 3 bases from V and 5 from J, leaving 16 bases between them. Germline values: CDR1 SEHNR, CDR2 FQNEAQ (reference sequence). This CDR3 is CASSFYSGRGTEAFF. The CDR3, as DNA: TGTGCCAGCAGCTTCTACTCGGGGAGGGGAACTGAAGCTTTCTTT.

V usage is TRBV28 and J usage is TRBJ2-7; 11 nucleotides match TRBD2. Germline V CDR1 and CDR2: MDHEN, SYDVKM. After removal of 6 bases from V and 6 bases from J, the junction contained 16 bases not matched to a gene. This CDR3 is built from 17 residues. The CDR3 DNA follows: TGTGCCAGCAGCCCGGCCATGGCTAGCGGGAGGCTTTTCGAGCAGTACTTC. Translation gives CASSPAMASGRLFEQYF.

V is TRBV28 and J is TRBJ2-5, with 11 bases identical to TRBD1. J lost 3 bases, V lost 6 bases, and 6 bases had no gene match. This CDR3 is 15 amino acids long. Per germline, CDR1 MDHEN and CDR2 SYDVKM. This CDR3 reads CASRPQGQGEETQYF. CDR3 sequence (DNA): TGTGCCAGCAGACCGCAGGGACAGGGGGAAGAGACCCAGTACTTC.

The CDR3 sequence: CASSRGGALFGNTIYF. CDR3 in DNA: TGTGCCAGCAGCCGAGGGGGGGCTTTATTTGGAAACACCATATATTTT. The genes are TRBV3-1 (or the pseudogene TRBV3-2) and TRBJ1-3; a weak D match, TRBD1 (6 bases). The V gene lost 4 bases and the J gene lost 3 bases, with 16 bases spanning the gap. CDR1 is LGHDT, CDR2 YNNKEL, per germline (reference sequence). The CDR3 sequence is 16 residues long.

This chain connects TRBV7-2 to TRBJ2-3; 8 bases map to TRBD1. From germline, CDR1 is SGHTA and CDR2 FQGNSA. This CDR3 contains 15 residues. J lost 3 bases, V lost 4 bases, and 6 bases had no gene match. In DNA, the CDR3 is TGTGCCAGCAGCTCCCAGGGGGCAGGTACAGATACGCAGTATTTT. This codes for CASSSQGAGTDTQYF.

The CDR3 is CASSWGTSGVTDTQYF. The CDR3 DNA is TGCGCCAGCAGCTGGGGTACTAGCGGGGTCACAGATACGCAGTATTTT. The chain employs TRBV5-1 and TRBJ2-3; 10 bases are a match to TRBD2. V lost 3 bases to trimming and J lost 2 bases; unmatched junction nucleotides: 6. The CDR3 runs to 16 residues. Germline V gives CDR1 SGHRS, CDR2 YFSETQ. Supplemented by reference TRBV5-1 and TRBJ2-3, the full variable domain reads KAGVTQTPRYLIKTRGQQVTLSCSPISGHRSVSWYQQTPGQGLQFLFEYFSETQRNKGNFPGRFSGRQFSNSRSEMNVSTLELGDSALYLCASSWGTSGVTDTQYFGPGTRLTVL.

This sequence joins TRBV5-4 and TRBJ2-5; 7 bases map to TRBD2. Germline lookup yields CDR1 SGHNT and CDR2 YYREEE (reference sequence). There are 15 residues in the CDR3. V shed 0 bases, J shed 1 base, and the junction held 3 bases outside the gene matches. The CDR3 protein is CASSLGGGIQETQYF. The CDR3 bases are TGTGCCAGCAGCTTGGGGGGGGGAATCCAAGAGACCCAGTACTTC.

This chain uses TRBV7-2 with TRBJ2-7, with TRBD2 matching 16 bases. Germline trimming cut 4 bases from V and 10 bases from J; bases unmatched to any gene: 16. This CDR3 spans 18 amino acids. Germline V gene data show CDR1 as SGHTA and CDR2 as FQGNSA. CDR3 residues: CASSSYRGAGTSGREQYF. The DNA for the CDR3 is TGTGCCAGCAGCTCTTACCGCGGGGCCGGGACTAGCGGGAGGGAACAGTACTTC. The variable domain in full, completed from reference TRBV7-2 and TRBJ2-7, reads GAGVSQSPSNKVTEKGKDVELRCDPISGHTALYWYRQSLGQGLEFLIYFQGNSAPDKSGLPSDRFSAERTGGSVSTLTIQRTQQEDSAVYLCASSSYRGAGTSGREQYFGPGTRLTVT.

The V gene is TRBV19, the J gene TRBJ2-7; 7 nucleotides agree with TRBD1. V lost 3 bases to trimming and J lost 3 bases; unmatched junction nucleotides: 5. The CDR3 totals 14 residues. Germline V gene data show CDR1 as LNHDA and CDR2 as SQIVND (reference sequence). Written as DNA, the CDR3 is TGTGCCAGTAGTATCGGGACAGCACTCTACGAGCAGTACTTC. This codes for CASSIGTALYEQYF.

V gene TRBV3-1 (or the pseudogene TRBV3-2) combines with J gene TRBJ2-5; D perhaps matches TRBD2 (5 bases). Germline V gives CDR1 LGHDT, CDR2 YNNKEL (reference sequence). The V gene lost 0 bases and the J gene lost 3 bases, with 11 bases spanning the gap. The CDR3 extends over 15 amino acids. Here the CDR3 reads CASSQEGRPKETQYF. In DNA, the CDR3 is TGTGCCAGCAGCCAAGAGGGGAGACCCAAAGAGACCCAGTACTTC.

The DNA for the CDR3 is TGTGCCAGCAGTTACGGGGGACAGGGGGCTAACTATGGCTACACCTTC. It specifies CASSYGGQGANYGYTF. This chain uses TRBV6-5 with TRBJ1-2, with 11 bases lining up with TRBD1. The J segment lost 0 bases and the V segment lost 2 bases, leaving 2 bases of the junction unmatched. Germline CDR1 and CDR2: MNHEY and SVGAGI. This CDR3 comprises 16 residues.

This sequence joins TRBV4-2 and TRBJ2-1, with 10 bases aligning to TRBD2. Germline V CDR1 and CDR2: LGHNA, YNFKEQ. The junction had 10 bases not matched to a gene; V was cut back by 2 bases and J by 3 bases. CDR3 length: 18 amino acids. The CDR3 loop is CASSQRRVRTSGYNEQFF. The CDR3 nucleotides are TGTGCCAGCAGCCAACGTCGTGTTCGGACTAGCGGCTACAATGAGCAGTTCTTC.

The chain employs TRBV6-2 or TRBV6-3 and TRBJ2-1; D is unresolved. Per the germline V gene, CDR1 is MNHEY and CDR2 is SVGEGT. The CDR3 contains 13 residues. Between the trimmed V and J ends, which lost 6 bases and 9 bases, there was a span of 15 bases. The CDR3: CASSRHPRPEQFF. CDR3 DNA sequence: TGTGCCAGCAGCCGTCACCCTAGGCCTGAGCAGTTCTTC.

This chain joins TRBV5-4 and TRBJ2-5; possible D gene TRBD1, 5 bases. The length of the CDR3 is 13 residues. From germline, CDR1 is SGHNT and CDR2 YYREEE (reference sequence). V was trimmed by 0 bases and J by 3 bases, leaving 6 bases between them. The CDR3, as DNA: TGTGCCAGCAGCTTGGGCAGGGAAGAGACCCAGTACTTC. Its protein is CASSLGREETQYF.

This chain uses TRBV5-1 with TRBJ2-7; 8 bases fit TRBD1. The CDR3 is 14 amino acids. Trimming took 3 bases from V and 2 from J; bases not matched to a gene: 4. Germline CDR1 reads SGHRS; CDR2 reads YFSETQ. The CDR3 DNA reads as TGCGCCAGCAGCTGGGGGACAGGAACCTACGAGCAGTACTTC. Encoded protein: CASSWGTGTYEQYF.

The chain employs TRBV11-2 and TRBJ2-3, with D unresolved. CDR3 length: 14 amino acids. Trimming cost V 4 bases and J 0 bases, with 8 bases left between them. Germline CDR1 and CDR2: SGHAT and FQNNGV. The CDR3 here is CASSSLTSTDTQYF. The CDR3 DNA is TGTGCCAGCAGCTCACTAACTAGCACAGATACGCAGTATTTT.

This clone was observed once. The chain employs TRBV6-5 and TRBJ2-1, with D perhaps TRBD1 (5 bases). V lost 0 bases to trimming and J lost 4 bases, with 10 bases between them. Germline-derived CDR1 and CDR2 are MNHEY and SVGAGI. The CDR3 sequence is 15 residues long. The CDR3 sequence: CASSYSGQPYNEQFF. The CDR3 DNA reads as TGTGCCAGCAGTTACTCAGGACAACCGTACAATGAGCAGTTCTTC.

There are a few counts of this clone. The chain links TRBV27 to TRBJ2-2; D is perhaps TRBD1 (6 bases). This CDR3 contains 17 residues. Trimming left V 4 bases short and J 1 base short, with 16 bases between. Germline V gene data show CDR1 as MNHEY and CDR2 as SMNVEV (reference sequence). Here the CDR3 DNA reads TGTGCCAGCAGTTCGGACAGCTTCCCTCGGAACACCGGGGAGCTGTTTTTT. Protein product: CASSSDSFPRNTGELFF.

The V and J genes are TRBV18 and TRBJ2-7; 11 nucleotides match TRBD2. This CDR3 region has 15 residues. V lost 4 bases and J lost 3; bases outside the gene matches: 5. From germline, CDR1 is KGHSH and CDR2 LQKENI. The CDR3 nucleotides read TGTGCCAGCTCACAGGGACTAGCGGAGCTCTACGAGCAGTACTTC. Its translation: CASSQGLAELYEQYF.

The rearrangement links TRBV6-4 to TRBJ2-7; D call uncertain. CDR3 length: 12 amino acids. Germline V lookup: CDR1 MRHNA, CDR2 SNTAGT. Trimming shortened V by 8 bases and J by 7 bases, and 15 bases separated the two germline ends. The DNA for the CDR3 is TGTGCCAGCCGCCTCAGGCCCGCGGAGCAGTACTTC. Amino acid sequence: CASRLRPAEQYF.

CDR3 amino acids: CASSRQGADSPLHF. The CDR3 nucleotides are TGTGCCAGTAGCCGACAGGGGGCGGATTCACCCCTCCACTTT. This chain connects TRBV19 to TRBJ1-6; TRBD1 agrees at 10 bases. Germline assignment: CDR1 LNHDA and CDR2 SQIVND (reference sequence). The V segment lost 6 bases and the J segment 8 bases; nucleotides outside the gene matches: 4. This CDR3 comprises 14 residues.

This clone was counted once. This chain joins TRBV7-8 and TRBJ2-3, with D uncertain. The CDR3 loop spans 15 amino acids. Trimming stripped 1 base from V and 2 bases from J, with 10 bases between. In germline, CDR1 is SGHVS, CDR2 FQNEAQ. The CDR3 loop reads CASSLGASHTDTQYF. The DNA of the CDR3 is TGTGCCAGCAGCTTAGGTGCTAGTCACACAGATACGCAGTATTTT. Filled out from reference TRBV7-8 and TRBJ2-3, the complete variable domain reads GAGVSQSPRYKVAKRGQDVALRCDPISGHVSLFWYQQALGQGPEFLTYFQNEAQLDKSGLPSDRFFAERPEGSVSTLKIQRTQQEDSAVYLCASSLGASHTDTQYFGPGTRLTVL.